The entry below describes one T cell receptor beta chain. J was trimmed by 5 bases and V by 5 bases; bases with no gene match: 10. Germline-derived CDR1 and CDR2 are SGHTA and FQGNSA. The CDR3 totals 15 residues. Original methodology: Estimation of nucleated cell counts was performed using reference gene primer amplification. Libraries were prepared by immunoSEQ multiplex PCR; TCRdb keeps only in-frame clonotypes and omits some of them. V, J and clone size are those of that table, while D and trimming were read from the DNA. Of about 51,000 clones listed, about 82% are singletons. This record comes from a study of blood T cell repertoires in COVID-19. Study at large: Acute-phase and convalescent COVID-19 samples originated in the United States, Italy and Spain. The cDNA or gDNA used as material had been derived from T cells, B-cell-depleted T cells, or PBMCs.

This rearrangement joins TRBV7-2 to TRBJ2-5, with 8 bases identical to TRBD2. The sample comprised peripheral blood. This clonotype was obtained from a man at least 80 years old with active COVID-19. CDR3 sequence (DNA): TGTGCCAGCAGCCAGGGGAGCGGGAGTTCGGAGACCCAGTACTTC. Translating gives CASSQGSGSSETQYF.